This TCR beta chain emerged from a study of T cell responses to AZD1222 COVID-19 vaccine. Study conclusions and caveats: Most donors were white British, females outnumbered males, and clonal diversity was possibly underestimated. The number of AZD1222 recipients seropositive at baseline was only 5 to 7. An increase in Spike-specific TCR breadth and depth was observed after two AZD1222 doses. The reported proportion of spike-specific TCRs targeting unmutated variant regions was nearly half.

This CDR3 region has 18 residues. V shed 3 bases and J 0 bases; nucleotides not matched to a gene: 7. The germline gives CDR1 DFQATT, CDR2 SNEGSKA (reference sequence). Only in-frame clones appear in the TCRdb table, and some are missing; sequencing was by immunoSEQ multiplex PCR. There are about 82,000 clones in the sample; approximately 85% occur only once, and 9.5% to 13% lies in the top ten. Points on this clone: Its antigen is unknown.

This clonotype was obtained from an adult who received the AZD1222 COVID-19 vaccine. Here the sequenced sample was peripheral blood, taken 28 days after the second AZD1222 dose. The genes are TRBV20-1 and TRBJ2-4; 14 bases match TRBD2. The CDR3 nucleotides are TGCAGTGCTAGTGGACTAGCGGGAGGAGGTCTAGCCAAAAACATTCAGTACTTC. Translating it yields CSASGLAGGGLAKNIQYF.